This TCR beta chain was captured by sequencing in a study of blood T cell repertoires in COVID-19. Across the whole study: The United States, Italy and Spain were the sources of the acute and convalescent COVID-19 samples.

Cohorts were based on clinical histories the participants reported. The data were produced by immunoSEQ multiplex PCR, yet TCRdb's version contains in-frame clones alone and is incomplete. The sample lists some 170,000 clones; roughly 87% were seen once. Per the germline V gene, CDR1 is SGHDT and CDR2 is YYEEEE. Trimming shortened V by 4 bases and J by 0 bases, and 10 bases separated the two germline ends. The length of the CDR3 is 14 residues. The TCR originated in a human donor with acute COVID-19. The donor label of this sample is uncertain. V usage is TRBV5-6 and J usage is TRBJ1-2; a possible D gene is TRBD1 (6 bases). Sequences were obtained from PBMCs or T cells enriched from blood (not recorded which). CDR3 coding DNA: TGTGCCAGCAGCCTGGGGGCCCCTAACTATGGCTACACCTTC. Translation: CASSLGAPNYGYTF.